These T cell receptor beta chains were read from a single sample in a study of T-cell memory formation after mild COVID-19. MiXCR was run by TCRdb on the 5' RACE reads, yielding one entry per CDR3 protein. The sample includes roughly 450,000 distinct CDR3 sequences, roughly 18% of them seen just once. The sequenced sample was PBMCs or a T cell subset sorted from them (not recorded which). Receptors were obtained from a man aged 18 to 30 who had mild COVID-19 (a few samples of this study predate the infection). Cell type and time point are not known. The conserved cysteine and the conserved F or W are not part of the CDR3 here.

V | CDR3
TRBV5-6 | ASSISQFLGNSPLH
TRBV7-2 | ASSLDRRGNEQF
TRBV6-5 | ASSDRAGYGYT
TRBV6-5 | ASSYSPRGDTGELF
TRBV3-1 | ASSRPWDSQETQY
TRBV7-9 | ASSRQLAGDYEQY
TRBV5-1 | ASSLFDRGETQY
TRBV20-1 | SVWTSGIRETQY
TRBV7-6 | ASTEGGVWNNEQF
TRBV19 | ASSIIWEAGNQPQH
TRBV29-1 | SVEDSAGVAGELF
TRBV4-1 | ASSQGLTSGGPEQF
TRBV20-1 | SAKSSGANVLT
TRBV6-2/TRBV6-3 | ASGTRSYGYT
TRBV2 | ASSMTGITDTQY
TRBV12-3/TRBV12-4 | ASSPKTGPDTQY
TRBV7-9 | ASRTLPDRAITDTQY
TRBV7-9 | ASSHQGGSTDTQY
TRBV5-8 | AFDETGQFTDTQY
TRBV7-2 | ASKLGEARIQY
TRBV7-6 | ASSRTAGGTRTDTQY
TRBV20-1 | SATGTSGGGGQETQY
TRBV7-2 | ASSLSGGPSYEQY
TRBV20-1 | SVGGSTDTQY
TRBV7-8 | ASSAGPGELF
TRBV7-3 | ASSPSTGTNEQF
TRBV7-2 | ASSLALLRGQF
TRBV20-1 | SAPDSADTQY
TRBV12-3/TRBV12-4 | ASSRTGKETQY
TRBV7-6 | ASNDVAVGGTQY
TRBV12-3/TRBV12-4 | ASSPILGTGQMNTEAF
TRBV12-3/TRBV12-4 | ASRLGPVNGYT
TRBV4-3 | ASSQDSRWRGLADTQY
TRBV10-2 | ASSGQCFGEQF
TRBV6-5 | ASSYSTGLDTQY
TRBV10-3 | AISESKGLGNIQY
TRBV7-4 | ASTPDRDCNQPQH
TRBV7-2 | ASSPQGIVNTIY
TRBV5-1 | ASSSEPGGTVSEQF
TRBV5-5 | ASSFSTGASGANVLT